The entry that follows covers one T cell receptor beta chain sequence. Naive CD8 isolation took CD45RO-negative cells positively selected for CCR7 and excluded terminally differentiated effector memory CD45RA+ cells. The data originate from a study of shared clonotypes between healthy human individuals. Germline loops: CDR1 MNHEY, CDR2 SVGAGI. The CDR3 has 16 amino acids. V was shortened by 2 bases and J by 1 base, with 13 bases between the two germline ends. TCRdb's copy holds only in-frame clones and misses some; the assay was immunoSEQ multiplex PCR. The sample lists 1.5 million to 2.5 million clones; approximately 94% were seen once.

Material for sequencing was naive CD8+ T cells sorted from blood. This receptor was identified in a man aged 18 to 30 in good health. This rearrangement joins TRBV6-5 to TRBJ2-3; the D gene is possibly TRBD1 (7 bases). The DNA of the CDR3 is TGTGCCAGCAGTTACGGGCAGGGGGAGGGCACAGATACGCAGTATTTT. It encodes CASSYGQGEGTDTQYF.